The 2 T cell receptor beta chains below all came from one sample that was sequenced in a study of blood T cell repertoires in COVID-19 (dated by TCRdb to the early 2020s). The library was obtained by the immunoSEQ multiplex PCR assay. What TCRdb holds here is the immuneACCESS table cut down to in-frame rearrangements. Part of the clones is not present; checked against another copy, under half of the missing clones reflect an unresolved V gene, and the others are unexplained. This sample is represented by a few hundred thousand clones; roughly 90% of them were singletons. Jointly, the top ten make up roughly 10% of the sample. The sequencing input was peripheral blood. The receptors shown here come from a woman between 25 and 40 years old with COVID-19, enrolled during active disease.

This clone was seen just once. V gene TRBV5-4 combines with J gene TRBJ1-1, with D uncertain. Germline V gene data show CDR1 as SGHNT and CDR2 as YYREEE (reference sequence). Trimming removed 4 bases at V and 8 bases at J, with 18 bases between. There are 14 residues in the CDR3. CDR3 loop: CASSADLRSGEAFF. The DNA of the CDR3 is TGTGCCAGCAGCGCCGACCTTAGATCGGGGGAAGCTTTCTTT.

The V gene is TRBV3-1 (or the pseudogene TRBV3-2), the J gene TRBJ2-3, with D possibly matching TRBD2 (6 bases). The germline V gene encodes CDR1 LGHDT and CDR2 YNNKEL (reference sequence). CDR3 length: 13 residues. V was clipped by 1 base and J by 4 bases, with 6 bases between them. CDR3 region: CASSQVAADTQYF. The CDR3 DNA is TGTGCCAGCAGCCAAGTAGCGGCAGATACGCAGTATTTT.